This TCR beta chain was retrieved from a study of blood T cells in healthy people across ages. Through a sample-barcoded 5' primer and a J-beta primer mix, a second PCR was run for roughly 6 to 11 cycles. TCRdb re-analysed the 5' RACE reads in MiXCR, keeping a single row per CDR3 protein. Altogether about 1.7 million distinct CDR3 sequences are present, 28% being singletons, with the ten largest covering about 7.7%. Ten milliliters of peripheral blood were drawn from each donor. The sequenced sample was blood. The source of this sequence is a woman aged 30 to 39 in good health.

CDR3 coding DNA: TGTGCCACCAGCAGAGGCCTAGCGCGGGAGCAGTTCTTC. Residues: CATSRGLAREQFF. This chain uses TRBV15 with TRBJ2-1; D may be TRBD2 (6 bases). The CDR3 covers 13 residues. Germline V gene data show CDR1 as LNHNV and CDR2 as YYDKDF (reference sequence). V was trimmed by 1 base and J by 10 bases, leaving 11 bases between them.